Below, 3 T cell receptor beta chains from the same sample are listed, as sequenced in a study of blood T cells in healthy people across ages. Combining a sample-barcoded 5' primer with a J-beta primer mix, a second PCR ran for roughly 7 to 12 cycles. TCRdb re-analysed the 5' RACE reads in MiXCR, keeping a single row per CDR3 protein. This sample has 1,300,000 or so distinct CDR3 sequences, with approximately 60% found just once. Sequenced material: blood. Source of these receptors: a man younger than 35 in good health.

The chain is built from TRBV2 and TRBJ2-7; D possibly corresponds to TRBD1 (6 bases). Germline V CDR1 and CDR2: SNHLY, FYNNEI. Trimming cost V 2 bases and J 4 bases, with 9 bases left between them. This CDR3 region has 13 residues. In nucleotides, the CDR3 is TGTGCCAGCAGTGAAAGGACAGCGTACGAGCAGTACTTC. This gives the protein CASSERTAYEQYF.

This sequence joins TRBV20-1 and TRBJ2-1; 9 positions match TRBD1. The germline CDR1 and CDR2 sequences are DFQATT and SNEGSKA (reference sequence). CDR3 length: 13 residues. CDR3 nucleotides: TGCAGGGCACAGGGGGCGGGTTACAATGAGCAGTTCTTC. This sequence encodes CRAQGAGYNEQFF.

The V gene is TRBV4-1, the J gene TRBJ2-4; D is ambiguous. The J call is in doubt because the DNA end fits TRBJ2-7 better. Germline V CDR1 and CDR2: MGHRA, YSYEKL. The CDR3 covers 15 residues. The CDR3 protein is CASSQDYSLSYEQYF. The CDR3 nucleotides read TGCGCCAGCAGCCAAGACTACAGCCTCTCCTACGAGCAGTACTTC.